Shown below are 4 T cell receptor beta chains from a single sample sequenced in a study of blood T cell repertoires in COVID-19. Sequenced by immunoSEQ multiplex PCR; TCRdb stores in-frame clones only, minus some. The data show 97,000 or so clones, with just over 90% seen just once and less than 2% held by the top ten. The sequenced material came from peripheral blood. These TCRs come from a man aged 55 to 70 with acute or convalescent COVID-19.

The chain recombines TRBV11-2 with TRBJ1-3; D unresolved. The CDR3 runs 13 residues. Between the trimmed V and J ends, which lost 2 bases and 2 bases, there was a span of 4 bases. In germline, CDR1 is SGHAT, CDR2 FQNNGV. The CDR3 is CASSLQAGNTIYF. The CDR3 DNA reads TGTGCCAGCAGCTTACAGGCTGGAAACACCATATATTTT.

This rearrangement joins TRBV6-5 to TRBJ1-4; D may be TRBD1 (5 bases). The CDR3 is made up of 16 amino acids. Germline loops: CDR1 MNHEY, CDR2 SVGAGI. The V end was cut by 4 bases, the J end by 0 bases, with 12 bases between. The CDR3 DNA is TGTGCCAGCAGTTCATTACCGACAGCAACTAATGAAAAACTGTTTTTT. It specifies CASSSLPTATNEKLFF.

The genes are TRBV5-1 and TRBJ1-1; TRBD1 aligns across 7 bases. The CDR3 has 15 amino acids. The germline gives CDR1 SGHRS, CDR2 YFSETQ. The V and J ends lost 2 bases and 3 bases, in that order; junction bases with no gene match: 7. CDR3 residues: CASSLVTGEHTEAFF. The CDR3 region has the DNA TGCGCCAGCAGCTTAGTAACAGGGGAGCACACTGAAGCTTTCTTT.

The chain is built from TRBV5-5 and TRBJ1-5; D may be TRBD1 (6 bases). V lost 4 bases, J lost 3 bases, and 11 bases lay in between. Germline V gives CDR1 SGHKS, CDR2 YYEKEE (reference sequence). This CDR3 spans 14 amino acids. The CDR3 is CASSQWTDNQPQHF. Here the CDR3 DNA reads TGTGCCAGCAGCCAATGGACAGACAATCAGCCCCAGCATTTT.